The entry that follows covers one T cell receptor beta chain sequence. Its specificity is unknown. Germline CDR1 is ENHRY and CDR2 is SYGVKD. This CDR3 is built from 13 residues. These data are taken from a study of cytomegalovirus exposure and HLA in healthy donors. The PCR made use of 60 Vbeta and 13 Jbeta primers. Repertoires were generated with immunoSEQ multiplex PCR, while TCRdb's copy carries only in-frame clones and drops some. The table has about 160,000 clones, approximately 82% seen once; the top ten hold around 4.9%. Points from the study as a whole: Later analysis associated a missense DCLRE1C variant with TCR beta V- and J-gene trimming. A later analysis found most CMV-associated TCR beta chains apparently HLA-restricted. In an earlier analysis, about 90% or about 30%: the productive usage of most TCR beta V segments.

The donors were healthy bone marrow donors. The source material was PBMCs. The clonotype originates from a male donor in good health and CMV-seronegative. This chain joins TRBV10-3 and TRBJ2-5, with TRBD2 matching over 10 bases. The end of the DNA aligns better with TRBJ2-7, so the J call may be wrong. The chain's CDR3 is CAIRVAGGYEQYF. The CDR3 DNA follows: TGTGCCATCAGGGTAGCGGGGGGCTACGAGCAGTACTTC.